Reported below is one TCR beta chain. This record comes from a study of response to subunit inactivated influenza vaccine. Each CDR3 protein is one row after TCRdb ran MiXCR on the RT-PCR reads. This sample yields roughly 520,000 distinct CDR3 sequences, of which approximately 24% are seen a single time; 1.5% to 2% belongs to the top ten. The CDR3 is made up of 14 amino acids. Trimming shortened V by 2 bases and J by 4 bases, and 11 bases separated the two germline ends. Germline V gives CDR1 MNHNS, CDR2 SASEGT. This sequence was found in a middle-aged man who received an inactivated influenza vaccine. This material consisted of CD4+ T cells sorted from PBMCs, taken approximately 5 days after vaccination. The chain carries TRBV6-1 and TRBJ1-2; D possibly corresponds to TRBD1 (5 bases). The CDR3 spells CASSEPGPPYGYTF. The CDR3 nucleotides are TGTGCCAGCAGTGAACCGGGGCCCCCCTATGGCTACACCTTC.